The clone carrying this T cell receptor (beta chain) was counted at least ten times. What it binds is unknown. The record originates from a study of metastatic and nonmetastatic thyroid tumors. Study context: Repertoires from blood and tumor or nodule tissue of malignant and benign thyroid patients were compared.

Original processing methods: To classify distant metastasis in papillary thyroid cancer, a model was built from CDR3 differences across clinicopathological groups. Using MiXCR, TCRdb reanalyzed the PCR reads. These V and J calls rely on TCRdb rather than the paper's analysis. The sample lists about 92,000 clones; under 15% were seen once. V shed 7 bases and J 0 bases; nucleotides not matched to a gene: 9. Germline assignment: CDR1 SNHLY and CDR2 FYNNEI. The CDR3 length is 15 residues. Patients underwent thyroid surgery, and none had received any treatment before it. General observations from the study: It was reportedly found that TCR beta diversity was significantly higher in malignant thyroid tumors than in benign nodules, a difference seen in both blood and tumor samples.

The TCR sequence derives from a female donor with papillary thyroid cancer or a benign thyroid nodule (not recorded which). Some clones in this sample may be carry-over from other donors' samples. The chain recombines TRBV2 with TRBJ2-7, with 7 positions matching TRBD1. Specimen: blood. CDR3 sequence (DNA): TGTGCCAGCAAACCCTCACAGGGGACCTCCTACGAGCAGTACTTC. Its translation is CASKPSQGTSYEQYF.